The clone carrying this T cell receptor (beta chain) was seen repeatedly, ten times or more. Antigen: not known. Sorted naive CD8 T cells were those defined as CD8+CD4-CCR7+CD45RA+. It was with previously described methods and listed TCR primers that bulk TCR libraries were made. One entry per CDR3 protein, called by TCRdb with MiXCR from the PCR reads. The profile shows approximately 59,000 distinct CDR3 sequences, 15% to 20% of them singletons. This record comes from a study of molecular identifiers for immune sequencing clone quantification. Germline CDR1 reads PRHDT; CDR2 reads FYEKMQ (reference sequence). The CDR3 is made up of 13 amino acids. Trimming removed 5 bases from V and 3 bases from J, with 11 bases in between. Study-level points and caveats: Sharing of a barcode by identical TCR molecules could cause highly expanded clone sizes to be underestimated. Clones above 20 RNA copies contained over 98% of effector molecules but under 1% of naive ones.

The rearrangement joins TRBV13 to TRBJ2-7; D may match TRBD1 or TRBD2 (5 bases each). The sequenced sample consisted of naive CD8+ T cells from blood, with Jurkat cell RNA spiked in. Subset denoted: FACS-sorted CD8+CD4-CCR7+CD45RA+ naive T cells. The clonotype was recovered from a human donor in good health. Some libraries in this study had Jurkat cell RNA spiked in. As DNA, the CDR3 is TGTGCCAGCAGCCCCGGGACCCGCTACGAGCAGTACTTC. Its protein product is CASSPGTRYEQYF.